This is a list of T cell receptor beta chains from one sample in a study of OX40 agonist ivuxolimab in advanced cancers. Clones were sequenced by immunoSEQ multiplex PCR, and TCRdb holds only the in-frame ones, with some missing. The sample consists of 55,000 to 80,000 clones, around 90% of them appearing once. This specimen consisted of CD4+ or CD8+ T cells sorted from blood, obtained in a trial of the OX40 agonist ivuxolimab. These receptors were collected from an adult with an advanced solid tumor such as melanoma, head and neck, liver or kidney cancer. Both conserved end residues are part of each CDR3. The D gene is left open where the match is weak. Only some rows state a clone size, as once, few, many or a class for expanded clones.

clone size	V gene	J gene	D gene	CDR3 DNA	CDR3 protein
.	TRBV4-2	TRBJ1-2	TRBD1	TGTGCCAGCAGCCAAGATCAGGGACAGGACTATGGCTACACCTTC	CASSQDQGQDYGYTF
.	TRBV19	TRBJ1-5	TRBD1	TGTGCCAGTAGTCCAATAGACAGGGGGCTAGGCAATCAGCCCCAGCATTTT	CASSPIDRGLGNQPQHF
.	TRBV28	TRBJ2-7	.	TGTGCCAGCAGTTTAAGAGGCTACGAGCAGTACTTC	CASSLRGYEQYF
.	TRBV29-1	TRBJ2-4	.	TGCAGCTCCCTTGAACGTGGCACTCAGTACTTC	CSSLERGTQYF
.	TRBV9	TRBJ2-6	.	TGTGCCAGCAGCGCGGGGACCCTCGGGGCCAACGTCCTGACTTTC	CASSAGTLGANVLTF
.	TRBV7-8	TRBJ2-1	.	TGTGCCAGCAGCTTAGACAGGGCGTCCGTAGCGGAGCAGTTCTTC	CASSLDRASVAEQFF
.	TRBV5-1	TRBJ1-2	TRBD1	TGCGCCAGCAGCTTGGAAGGACAGGGCTCCGGTGGCTACACCTTC	CASSLEGQGSGGYTF
.	TRBV5-4	TRBJ1-1	.	TGTGCCAGCAGCTCGGGACGGCTGAACACTGAAGCTTTCTTT	CASSSGRLNTEAFF
.	TRBV25-1	TRBJ1-1	TRBD1	TGTGCCAGCAGGGGGACAGGGCCGAACACTGAAGCTTTCTTT	CASRGTGPNTEAFF
.	TRBV9	TRBJ1-2	TRBD1	TGTGCCAGCAGCTTGACAGGGGGCCACTATGGCTACACCTTC	CASSLTGGHYGYTF
.	TRBV6-5	TRBJ2-3	.	TGTGCCAGTAAAGGGGTCTGGATACATACGCAGTATTTT	CASKGVWIHTQYF
few	TRBV30	TRBJ1-1	.	TGTGCCTGGAGTGTTACGGAGAACACTGAAGCTTTCTTT	CAWSVTENTEAFF
.	TRBV7-8	TRBJ2-5	TRBD1	TGTGCCAGCAGCCCTTACTGGTTCAGGACAGGGGTAGAGACCCAGTACTTC	CASSPYWFRTGVETQYF
.	TRBV28	TRBJ2-7	.	TGTGCCAGCAGGATTTGGCGGACAGATTCCTACGAGCAGTACTTC	CASRIWRTDSYEQYF
few	TRBV15	TRBJ1-6	TRBD1	TGTGCCACCAGCAGAGAGGGACAGGGGGCCAGTTATTCACCCCTCCACTTT	CATSREGQGASYSPLHF
.	TRBV18	TRBJ2-2	TRBD1	TGTGCCAGCTCACACAGAACAGGGGAGCTCACCGGGGAGCTGTTTTTT	CASSHRTGELTGELFF
.	TRBV30	TRBJ2-5	.	TGTGCCTGGAGTAGGGTGGGGGAGACCCAGTACTTC	CAWSRVGETQYF
.	TRBV6-6	TRBJ1-1	.	TGTGCCAGCAGTCGGACTGAGATGAACACTGAAGCTTTCTTT	CASSRTEMNTEAFF
.	TRBV5-5	TRBJ1-2	TRBD1	TGTGCCAGCAGACCCGGACAGGGGGCGACTAACTATGGCTACACCTTC	CASRPGQGATNYGYTF
.	TRBV2	TRBJ2-5	.	TGTGCCAGCAGTGCAATCAGGGTAGGGGCCAAAGAGACCCAGTACTTC	CASSAIRVGAKETQYF
.	TRBV6-1	TRBJ1-1	.	TGTGCCAGCAGTGCTGGACCCCTTTTGGCTGAAGCTTTCTTT	CASSAGPLLAEAFF
.	TRBV19	TRBJ1-5	TRBD1	TGTGCCAGTAGGTCGCAGGGGGTTTACAATCAGCCCCAGCATTTT	CASRSQGVYNQPQHF
.	TRBV11-2	TRBJ2-7	TRBD1	TGTGCCAGCAGCTTCCCAGGGGGACCCTACGAGCAGTACTTC	CASSFPGGPYEQYF
.	TRBV2	TRBJ2-1	.	TGTGCCAGCACACTAGCCAATGAGCAGTTCTTC	CASTLANEQFF
.	TRBV11-3	TRBJ2-2	.	TGTGCCAGCAGCCCGACCGGGACCTCCTCCGGGGAGCTGTTTTTT	CASSPTGTSSGELFF
.	TRBV6-5	TRBJ2-7	TRBD2	TGTGCCAGCATCCCATCTAGCGGGAGGGCCTACGAGCAGTACTTC	CASIPSSGRAYEQYF
few	TRBV5-6	TRBJ1-2	.	TGTGCCAGCACCGGGTCCAGGGTCGATGGCTACACCTTC	CASTGSRVDGYTF
.	TRBV7-8	TRBJ2-6	.	TGTGCCAGCAGCTCGCGATCTGGGGCCAACGTCCTGACTTTC	CASSSRSGANVLTF
once	TRBV5-1	TRBJ1-1	.	TGCGCCAGCAGCCCTGCCAACAGTTTGAACACTGAAGCTTTCTTT	CASSPANSLNTEAFF
.	TRBV7-3	TRBJ1-1	.	TGTGCCAGCAGCCGCGGGCAGAACACTGAAGCTTTCTTT	CASSRGQNTEAFF
.	TRBV14	TRBJ2-7	.	TGTGCCAGCAGCCAAGCCTACGAGCAGTACTTC	CASSQAYEQYF
.	TRBV5-1	TRBJ2-3	.	TGCGCCAGCAGCTTGGCGGCGGCTAGCACAGATACGCAGTATTTT	CASSLAAASTDTQYF
.	TRBV11-2	TRBJ2-1	TRBD2	TGTGCCAGCAGCTTAGGGGCCCGGGGGACTAGCGGGAAGTCCAATGAGCAGTTCTTC	CASSLGARGTSGKSNEQFF
.	TRBV6-1	TRBJ1-4	TRBD1	TGTGCCAGCAGAGCTACAGGGGGAACTAATGAAAAACTGTTTTTT	CASRATGGTNEKLFF
.	TRBV5-4	TRBJ2-7	TRBD2	TGTGCCAGCAGCTTGGGCGGGAGGGAGTACTTC	CASSLGGREYF
.	TRBV21-1	TRBJ2-3	.	TGTGCCAGCAGGCGACTGGACTACACAGATACGCAGTATTTT	CASRRLDYTDTQYF
.	TRBV5-1	TRBJ1-5	.	TGCGCCAGCAGCCCTGGACCGAACAATCAGCCCCAGCATTTT	CASSPGPNNQPQHF
.	TRBV28	TRBJ1-1	.	TGTGCCAGCAGTCACGGTCGGATCATTAATGAAGCTTTCTTT	CASSHGRIINEAFF
.	TRBV25-1	TRBJ2-7	TRBD2	TGTGCCAGCAGTGTCGGACTAGCGGGAACTCGCGAGCAGTACTTC	CASSVGLAGTREQYF
.	TRBV5-1	TRBJ2-1	TRBD2	TGCGCCAGCAGCTTGCAGACTAGCGGGGTGAATGAGCAGTTCTTC	CASSLQTSGVNEQFF
.	TRBV6-5	TRBJ1-2	TRBD1	TGTGCCAGCAGTCCGGACAGGATGAGGGGCTACACCTTC	CASSPDRMRGYTF
.	TRBV30	TRBJ1-1	.	TGTGCCTGGAGTGTAGGGGCGAAGAGGAACGCTTTCTTT	CAWSVGAKRNAFF
.	TRBV4-1	TRBJ2-7	TRBD2	TGCGCCAGCAGCCAAGTTCCTAGCGGGCCCTACGAGCAGTACTTC	CASSQVPSGPYEQYF
.	TRBV6-6	TRBJ2-1	TRBD2	TGTGCCAGCAGTGGCGGACTAGCGGACAACAATGAGCAGTTCTTC	CASSGGLADNNEQFF
.	TRBV19	TRBJ1-2	TRBD1	TGTGCCAGTAGTGCAGGGGGATGGGACTATGGCTACACCTTC	CASSAGGWDYGYTF